This T cell receptor beta chain was captured in a study of regulatory T cells in long-lasting Graves disease. From germline, CDR1 is MGHRA and CDR2 YSYEKL. This CDR3 has 13 residues. With 4 bases removed from V and 3 bases from J, the gap between germline ends came to 10 bases. According to the study, TCR beta libraries were built with iRepertoire HTBI primers and CDR3-region Arm-PCR. From the multiplex PCR reads, TCRdb called clonotypes with MiXCR, one entry per CDR3 protein. The data hold hundreds of thousands of distinct CDR3 sequences, with about 20% observed a single time. Time point denoted: persistent/refractory GD, antithyroid drugs over 5 years with positive TRAb. Preparation of the TCR library used RNA extracted from PBMCs. This clonotype has just a few counts.

The clonotype was recovered from a female donor with Graves disease. The sample consisted of peripheral blood mononuclear cells (PBMCs), taken when the disease was refractory, from a patient treated with antithyroid drugs. This chain links TRBV4-1 with TRBJ2-7; D perhaps matches TRBD2 (5 bases). CDR3: CASSPQEGYEQYF. The CDR3 region has the DNA TGCGCCAGCAGCCCCCAAGAGGGCTACGAGCAGTACTTC.